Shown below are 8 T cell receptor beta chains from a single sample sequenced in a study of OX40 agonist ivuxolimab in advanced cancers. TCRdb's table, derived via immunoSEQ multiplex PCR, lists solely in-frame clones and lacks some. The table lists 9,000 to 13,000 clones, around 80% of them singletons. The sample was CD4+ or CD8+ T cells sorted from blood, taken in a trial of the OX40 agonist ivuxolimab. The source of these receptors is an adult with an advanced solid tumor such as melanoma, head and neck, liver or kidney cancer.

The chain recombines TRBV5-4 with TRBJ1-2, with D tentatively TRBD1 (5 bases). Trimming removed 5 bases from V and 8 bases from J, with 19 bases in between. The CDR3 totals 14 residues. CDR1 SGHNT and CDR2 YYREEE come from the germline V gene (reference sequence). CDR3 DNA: TGTGCCAGCAGGAGTCGACAGAGGGAAGGAGGCTACACCTTC. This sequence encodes CASRSRQREGGYTF.

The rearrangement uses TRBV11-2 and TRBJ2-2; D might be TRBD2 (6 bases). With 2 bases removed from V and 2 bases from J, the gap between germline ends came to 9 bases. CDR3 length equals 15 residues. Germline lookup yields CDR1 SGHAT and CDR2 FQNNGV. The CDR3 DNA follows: TGTGCCAGCAGCTTATTGCGGGGAAACACCGGGGAGCTGTTTTTT. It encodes CASSLLRGNTGELFF.

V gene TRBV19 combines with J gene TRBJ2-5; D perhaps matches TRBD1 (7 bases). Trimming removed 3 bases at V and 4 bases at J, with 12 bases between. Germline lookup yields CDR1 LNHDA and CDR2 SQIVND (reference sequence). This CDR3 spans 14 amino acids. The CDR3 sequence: CASSIAQGGETQYF. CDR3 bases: TGTGCCAGTAGTATCGCGCAGGGGGGAGAGACCCAGTACTTC. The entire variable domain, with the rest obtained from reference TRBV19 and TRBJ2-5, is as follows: DGGITQSPKYLFRKEGQNVTLSCEQNLNHDAMYWYRQDPGQGLRLIYYSQIVNDFQKGDIAEGYSVSREKKESFPLTVTSAQKNPTAFYLCASSIAQGGETQYFGPGTRLLVL.

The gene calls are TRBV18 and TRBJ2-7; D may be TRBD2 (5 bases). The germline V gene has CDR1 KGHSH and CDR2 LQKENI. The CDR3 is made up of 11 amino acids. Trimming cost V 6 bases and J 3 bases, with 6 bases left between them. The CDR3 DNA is TGTGCCAGCTCCGGGGACTACGAGCAGTACTTC. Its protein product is CASSGDYEQYF.

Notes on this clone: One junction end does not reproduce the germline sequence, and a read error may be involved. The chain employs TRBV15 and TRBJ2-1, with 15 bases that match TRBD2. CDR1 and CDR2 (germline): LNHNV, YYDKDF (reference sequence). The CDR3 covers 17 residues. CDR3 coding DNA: TGTACCACCAGCAAAGGACTAGCGGGAGGGCCTGGCAATGAGCAGTTCTTC. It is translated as CTTSKGLAGGPGNEQFF.

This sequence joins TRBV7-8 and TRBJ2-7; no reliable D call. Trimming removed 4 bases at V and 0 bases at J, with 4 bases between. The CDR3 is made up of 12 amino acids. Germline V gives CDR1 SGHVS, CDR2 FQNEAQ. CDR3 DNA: TGTGCCAGCAGCTCTACCTCCTACGAGCAGTACTTC. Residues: CASSSTSYEQYF.

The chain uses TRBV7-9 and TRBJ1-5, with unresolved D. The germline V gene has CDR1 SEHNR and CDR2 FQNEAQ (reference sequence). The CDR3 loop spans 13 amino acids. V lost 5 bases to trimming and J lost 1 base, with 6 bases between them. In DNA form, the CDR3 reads TGTGCCAGCAGCCCCGCCAGCAATCAGCCCCAGCATTTT. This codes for CASSPASNQPQHF.

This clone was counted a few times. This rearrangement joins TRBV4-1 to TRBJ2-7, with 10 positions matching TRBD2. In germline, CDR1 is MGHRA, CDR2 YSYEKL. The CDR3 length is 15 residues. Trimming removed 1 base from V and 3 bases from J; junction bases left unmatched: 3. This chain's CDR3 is CASSQGASGSYEQYF. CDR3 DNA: TGCGCCAGCAGCCAAGGGGCTAGCGGGAGCTACGAGCAGTACTTC.